The rows below give T cell receptor beta chains drawn from one sample of a study of cytomegalovirus exposure and HLA in healthy donors. Clones were sequenced by immunoSEQ multiplex PCR, and TCRdb holds only the in-frame ones, with some missing. The sample holds around 130,000 clones, about 79% seen once. The sequencing input was PBMCs. The receptors stem from a woman aged 18-29 years in good health and CMV-seropositive. Both conserved end residues are part of each CDR3. A D gene is named only where the DNA matches it firmly. The size field is filled for only some rows; it gives once, few, many or a size class.

abundance	d_gene	v_gene	j_gene	CDR3aa	CDR3nt
.	.	TRBV29-1	TRBJ2-3	CSVQGGGTQYF	TGCAGCGTTCAAGGGGGGGGTACGCAGTATTTT
.	.	TRBV2	TRBJ1-1	CASSGEQGLNTEAFF	TGTGCCAGCAGTGGGGAACAGGGATTGAACACTGAAGCTTTCTTT
.	TRBD1	TRBV28	TRBJ2-7	CASSPDRGRDHEQYF	TGTGCCAGCAGTCCTGACAGGGGGCGCGACCACGAGCAGTACTTC
.	TRBD1	TRBV18	TRBJ1-4	CASSPGTGGGGDEKLFF	TGTGCCAGCTCGCCCGGGACAGGGGGCGGCGGTGATGAAAAACTGTTTTTT
once	.	TRBV5-4	TRBJ2-2	CASSLGQGTTGELFF	TGTGCCAGCAGCTTAGGTCAGGGAACCACCGGGGAGCTGTTTTTT
.	.	TRBV5-1	TRBJ2-1	CASSLGGGLENEQFF	TGCGCCAGCAGCTTGGGGGGGGGCTTGGAGAATGAGCAGTTCTTC
.	TRBD2	TRBV27	TRBJ2-7	CASSYGGDEQYF	TGTGCCAGCAGTTATGGGGGGGACGAGCAGTACTTC
.	TRBD1	TRBV6-5	TRBJ1-2	CASRLDRGRGYGYTF	TGTGCCAGCAGATTGGACAGGGGGCGCGGCTATGGCTACACCTTC
.	.	TRBV28	TRBJ1-2	CASSSGKWVADYGYTF	TGTGCCAGCAGTTCCGGAAAGTGGGTAGCAGATTATGGCTACACCTTC
.	TRBD1	TRBV19	TRBJ1-1	CASSTDRATEAFF	TGTGCCAGTAGTACGGACAGGGCCACTGAAGCTTTCTTT
.	TRBD2	TRBV7-9	TRBJ2-5	CASSLAGGQETQYF	TGTGCCAGCAGCTTAGCGGGGGGGCAAGAGACCCAGTACTTC
.	TRBD1	TRBV25-1	TRBJ2-7	CASSGIIGQDTYEQYF	TGTGCCAGCAGTGGAATTATCGGACAGGACACCTACGAGCAGTACTTC
.	.	TRBV6-6	TRBJ1-5	CASSYTGNGDQPQHF	TGTGCCAGCAGTTACACAGGGAACGGGGATCAGCCCCAGCATTTT
.	.	TRBV30	TRBJ1-5	CAWGVQGSNQPQHF	TGTGCCTGGGGGGTCCAGGGAAGCAATCAGCCCCAGCATTTT
.	TRBD2	TRBV7-2	TRBJ2-3	CASSLDGGGDTQYF	TGTGCCAGCAGCTTAGACGGGGGGGGAGATACGCAGTATTTT
.	TRBD1	TRBV10-2	TRBJ2-7	CASRGDSSYEQYF	TGCGCCAGCAGGGGGGACAGCTCCTACGAGCAGTACTTC
.	.	TRBV9	TRBJ1-3	CASSGLGTLPGNTIYF	TGTGCCAGCAGCGGACTCGGGACACTCCCTGGAAACACCATATATTTT
.	.	TRBV21-1	TRBJ2-3	CASSPSRRRETDDTDTQYF	TGTGCCAGCAGCCCAAGTAGGAGACGCGAGACAGACGACACAGATACGCAGTATTTT
.	TRBD2	TRBV5-1	TRBJ2-1	CASSPGGGPSYNEQFF	TGCGCCAGCAGCCCGGGGGGGGGTCCCTCCTACAATGAGCAGTTCTTC
.	TRBD1	TRBV11-3	TRBJ2-2	CASSPSWDSQANTGELFF	TGTGCCAGCAGCCCTAGTTGGGACAGTCAAGCGAACACCGGGGAGCTGTTTTTT
.	.	TRBV21-1	TRBJ2-5	CASSKLLAGPSGETQYF	TGTGCCAGCAGCAAATTGCTAGCGGGACCCTCAGGGGAGACCCAGTACTTC
.	.	TRBV27	TRBJ1-4	CASSLFAATNEKLFF	TGTGCCAGCAGTTTATTTGCGGCAACTAATGAAAAACTGTTTTTT
once	TRBD1	TRBV5-5	TRBJ2-3	CASSLGAGGIDTQYF	TGTGCCAGCAGCTTGGGCGCAGGGGGCATCGATACGCAGTATTTT
.	TRBD1	TRBV19	TRBJ1-3	CASSGQGALGNTIYF	TGTGCCAGTTCCGGACAGGGGGCGCTTGGAAACACCATATATTTT
.	.	TRBV4-2	TRBJ2-3	CASSQQGGGGGEDTQYF	TGTGCCAGCAGCCAACAGGGTGGGGGGGGCGGTGAAGATACGCAGTATTTT
.	.	TRBV10-3	TRBJ1-5	CAISESSQEPNQPQHF	TGTGCCATCAGTGAGTCTTCACAGGAGCCCAATCAGCCCCAGCATTTT